The 20 T cell receptor beta chains presented below share a single source sample, sequenced in a study of OX40 agonist ivuxolimab in advanced cancers. Profiling relied on immunoSEQ multiplex PCR, and the TCRdb table lists in-frame clones only, not all of them. This table has approximately 64,000 clones, approximately 80% appearing once. Sequenced material: CD4+ or CD8+ T cells sorted from blood, taken in a trial of the OX40 agonist ivuxolimab. The receptors were sampled from an adult with an advanced solid tumor such as melanoma, head and neck, liver or kidney cancer.

This chain uses TRBV2 with TRBJ2-5; the match to TRBD1 covers 7 bases. After removal of 3 bases from V and 5 bases from J, the junction contained 21 bases not matched to a gene. This CDR3 has 19 amino acids. Germline CDR1 and CDR2: SNHLY and FYNNEI. The CDR3 spells CASSDGLGRDSSYWETQYF. The CDR3 DNA follows: TGTGCCAGCAGTGATGGTTTGGGCAGGGACAGTTCCTATTGGGAGACCCAGTACTTC.

This chain uses TRBV7-8 with TRBJ2-2; D is undetermined. The CDR3 covers 15 residues. V lost 0 bases, J lost 3 bases, and 8 bases lay in between. Germline CDR1 is SGHVS and CDR2 is FQNEAQ. The CDR3 sequence: CASSLARQHTGELFF. In nucleotides, the CDR3 is TGTGCCAGCAGCTTAGCGCGGCAGCACACCGGGGAGCTGTTTTTT.

The V gene is TRBV2, the J gene TRBJ2-4; 8 bases are a match to TRBD2. In germline, CDR1 is SNHLY, CDR2 FYNNEI. Germline trimming cut 6 bases from V and 6 bases from J; bases unmatched to any gene: 10. The CDR3 extends over 15 amino acids. This chain's CDR3 is CASRPSGGARNIQYF. CDR3 DNA sequence: TGTGCCAGCAGACCATCCGGGGGGGCTAGAAACATTCAGTACTTC.

The V gene is TRBV5-4, the J gene TRBJ1-2; TRBD1 agrees at 11 bases. The junction had 7 bases not matched to a gene; V was cut back by 4 bases and J by 5 bases. The germline V gene has CDR1 SGHNT and CDR2 YYREEE (reference sequence). The CDR3 has 15 amino acids. CDR3 DNA: TGTGCCAGCAGCCCAGGACAGGGGGCATGGTATGGCTACACCTTC. It yields the protein CASSPGQGAWYGYTF.

The chain is built from TRBV6-1 and TRBJ1-1; D is undetermined. Trimming took 4 bases from V and 1 from J, leaving 10 bases between them. CDR3 length: 14 amino acids. Germline V gene lookup returns CDR1 MNHNS and CDR2 SASEGT. The CDR3 loop reads CASSALGGNTEAFF. The CDR3 DNA reads TGTGCCAGCAGTGCCCTAGGTGGGAACACTGAAGCTTTCTTT.

This clone was seen only a few times. The chain joins TRBV27 to TRBJ2-2; 11 positions agree with TRBD1. CDR3 length equals 15 residues. Germline V gene sequence: CDR1 MNHEY, CDR2 SMNVEV (reference sequence). The junction had 8 bases not matched to a gene; V was cut back by 6 bases and J by 8 bases. CDR3 coding DNA: TGTGCCAGCAGACCGGGACAGGGGGTGAATGGGGAGCTGTTTTTT. This translates into CASRPGQGVNGELFF.

This clone was seen a single time. The chain recombines TRBV6-5 with TRBJ2-1; no clear D gene. CDR1 and CDR2 (germline): MNHEY, SVGAGI. Trimming shortened V by 2 bases and J by 4 bases, and 9 bases separated the two germline ends. CDR3 length: 14 residues. Here the CDR3 reads CASSYTGPYNEQFF. CDR3 DNA sequence: TGTGCCAGCAGTTACACCGGGCCGTACAATGAGCAGTTCTTC.

The CDR3 DNA sequence: TGTGCCAGCAGCTTCGACAGGGAGGAGACCCAGTACTTC. Protein product: CASSFDREETQYF. V is TRBV11-2 and J is TRBJ2-5, with TRBD1 matching 7 bases. The CDR3 contains 13 residues. CDR1 and CDR2 (germline): SGHAT, FQNNGV. The ends lost 3 bases at V and 5 bases at J; junction bases unmatched: 3.

This clone was found once. The chain employs TRBV29-1 and TRBJ1-2; D may be TRBD1 (6 bases). Trimming pared 5 bases from V and 7 bases from J, leaving 17 bases between. Looked up from germline, CDR1 is SQVTM and CDR2 is ANQGSEA. This CDR3 contains 13 residues. CDR3 residues: CSVTSTGRSGYTF. As DNA, the CDR3 is TGCAGCGTTACCAGCACAGGGCGGAGTGGCTACACCTTC.

The chain combines TRBV6-5 with TRBJ2-5; possibly TRBD1 or TRBD2 for D (5 bases each). The CDR3 runs 14 residues. V was clipped by 0 bases and J by 3 bases, with 8 bases between them. Looked up from germline, CDR1 is MNHEY and CDR2 is SVGAGI. As DNA, the CDR3 is TGTGCCAGCAGTTACTCGGGACGAGAAGAGACCCAGTACTTC. It yields the protein CASSYSGREETQYF.

The chain has TRBV2 and TRBJ1-6; D not certain. The CDR3 length is 14 residues. Between the trimmed V and J ends, which lost 8 bases and 3 bases, there was a span of 11 bases. CDR1 and CDR2 (germline): SNHLY, FYNNEI. CDR3 bases: TGTGCCAGCTGCGTCGGACTCTATAATTCACCCCTCCACTTT. It codes for CASCVGLYNSPLHF.

The chain combines TRBV28 with TRBJ2-1; unclear D gene. V was pared by 3 bases and J by 8 bases, with 5 bases between. The V gene's germline CDR1 is MDHEN and CDR2 SYDVKM. The CDR3 length is 11 residues. CDR3 sequence: CASSLWDEQFF. The CDR3 DNA is TGTGCCAGCAGTTTGTGGGATGAGCAGTTCTTC. The full variable domain, in which reference TRBV28 and TRBJ2-1 provide the parts outside the CDR3, is DVKVTQSSRYLVKRTGEKVFLECVQDMDHENMFWYRQDPGLGLRLIYFSYDVKMKEKGDIPEGYSVSREKKERFSLILESASTNQTSMYLCASSLWDEQFFGPGTRLTVL.

This chain uses TRBV19 with TRBJ1-1, with 10 bases fitting TRBD1. This CDR3 spans 16 amino acids. The V segment lost 7 bases and the J segment 0 bases; nucleotides outside the gene matches: 8. From germline, CDR1 is LNHDA and CDR2 SQIVND (reference sequence). The CDR3 loop reads CASIGGQGTMNTEAFF. The DNA for the CDR3 is TGTGCCAGTATAGGGGGACAGGGGACCATGAACACTGAAGCTTTCTTT.

The chain links TRBV5-1 to TRBJ1-2, with D tentatively TRBD1 (5 bases). Trimming cost V 5 bases and J 13 bases, with 27 bases left between them. This CDR3 contains 15 residues. Germline CDR1 reads SGHRS; CDR2 reads YFSETQ. In DNA form, the CDR3 reads TGCGCCAGCAGTTCTAGTGACGGACCTATAAAGGGGTCCACCTTC. Its protein product is CASSSSDGPIKGSTF.

This clone was picked up a small number of times. The chain recombines TRBV19 with TRBJ1-3, with a possible D match to TRBD1 (5 bases). The germline V and J ends were trimmed by 5 bases and 4 bases, with 21 bases remaining between them. The germline CDR1 and CDR2 sequences are LNHDA and SQIVND (reference sequence). There are 17 residues in the CDR3. CDR3 bases: TGTGCCAGTAGTCTGCAGGGCACAGCAGGTCCAGGAAACACCATATATTTT. It specifies CASSLQGTAGPGNTIYF.

The J gene is TRBJ1-3, the V gene TRBV6-4, with D maybe TRBD1 (5 bases). CDR1 and CDR2 from the germline V gene are MRHNA and SNTAGT. The CDR3 is 17 amino acids. V was pared by 6 bases and J by 4 bases, with 22 bases between. The CDR3 DNA is TGTGCCAGCAGCCTCCCCCAGGGACGAATGCTGGGAAACACCATATATTTT. It yields the protein CASSLPQGRMLGNTIYF.

The J gene is TRBJ1-5, the V gene TRBV7-2; possible D gene TRBD1, 5 bases. V lost 0 bases, J lost 1 base, and 7 bases lay in between. The CDR3 has 15 residues. CDR1 SGHTA and CDR2 FQGNSA come from the germline V gene. In nucleotides, the CDR3 is TGTGCCAGCAGCTTAGCGGGGGGAAGCAATCAGCCCCAGCATTTT. Amino acids: CASSLAGGSNQPQHF.

This rearrangement joins TRBV10-2 to TRBJ2-7; 11 bases are shared with TRBD1. The CDR3 is made up of 15 amino acids. The V gene's germline CDR1 is WSHSY and CDR2 SAAADI. Trimming cost V 5 bases and J 4 bases; bases outside gene matches: 7. CDR3 protein: CASSWIGTGGYEQYF. CDR3 nucleotide sequence: TGCGCCAGCAGTTGGATTGGGACAGGGGGTTACGAGCAGTACTTC.

The rearrangement uses TRBV30 and TRBJ1-6, with D maybe TRBD1 (6 bases). The CDR3 length is 15 residues. CDR1 and CDR2 from the germline V gene are GTSNPN and SVGIG (reference sequence). Trimming stripped 2 bases from V and 7 bases from J, with 15 bases between. In DNA form, the CDR3 reads TGTGCCTGGAGTTTCAAGGGGGGCAGAAATTCACCCCTCCACTTT. This codes for CAWSFKGGRNSPLHF.

The CDR3, as DNA: TGTGCCAGCAGTTTATCGGGACTAGCGGAAACAAGGGGCTACGAGCAGTACTTC. Translation: CASSLSGLAETRGYEQYF. The chain has TRBV27 and TRBJ2-7; TRBD2 matches 11 bases. CDR1 MNHEY and CDR2 SMNVEV come from the germline V gene (reference sequence). The CDR3 loop spans 18 amino acids. The ends lost 0 bases at V and 3 bases at J; junction bases unmatched: 10.